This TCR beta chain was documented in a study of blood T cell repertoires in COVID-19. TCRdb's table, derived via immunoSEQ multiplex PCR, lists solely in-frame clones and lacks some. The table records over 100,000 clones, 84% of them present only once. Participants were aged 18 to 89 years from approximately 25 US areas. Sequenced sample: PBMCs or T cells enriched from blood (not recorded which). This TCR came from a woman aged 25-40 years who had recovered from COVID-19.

In DNA, the CDR3 is TGTGCCAGCAGTGAGGGTCCGGAGACTGAAGCTTTCTTT. Translating it yields CASSEGPETEAFF. The chain employs TRBV6-4 and TRBJ1-1; D gene unclear. Trimming pared 3 bases from V and 5 bases from J, leaving 10 bases between. CDR3 size: 13 residues. CDR1 is MRHNA, CDR2 SNTAGT, per germline.